The source of this TCR beta chain is a study of molecular identifiers for immune sequencing clone quantification. Both previously described methods and listed TCR primers were employed to make bulk TCR libraries. Via MiXCR, TCRdb re-called the PCR reads, giving one row per CDR3 protein. The sample yields hundreds of thousands of distinct CDR3 sequences, about 25% seen once. CD8+CD4-CCR7+CD45RA+ cells were sorted as naive CD8 T cells. The CDR3 consists of 18 residues. Germline-derived CDR1 and CDR2 are LGHNA and YSLEER. V lost 0 bases, J lost 4 bases, and 18 bases lay in between. The J gene is TRBJ2-2, the V gene TRBV4-3, with D possibly being TRBD1 or TRBD2 (7 bases each). This clonotype was sampled from a human donor in good health. Some libraries in this study had Jurkat cell RNA spiked in. The sample taken for sequencing was naive CD8+ T cells from blood, with Jurkat cell RNA spiked in. Described subset: FACS-sorted CD8+CD4-CCR7+CD45RA+ naive T cells. This chain's CDR3 is CASSQDRGLAGATGELFF. DNA for the CDR3: TGCGCCAGCAGCCAAGATAGGGGGCTGGCGGGGGCCACCGGGGAGCTGTTTTTT.